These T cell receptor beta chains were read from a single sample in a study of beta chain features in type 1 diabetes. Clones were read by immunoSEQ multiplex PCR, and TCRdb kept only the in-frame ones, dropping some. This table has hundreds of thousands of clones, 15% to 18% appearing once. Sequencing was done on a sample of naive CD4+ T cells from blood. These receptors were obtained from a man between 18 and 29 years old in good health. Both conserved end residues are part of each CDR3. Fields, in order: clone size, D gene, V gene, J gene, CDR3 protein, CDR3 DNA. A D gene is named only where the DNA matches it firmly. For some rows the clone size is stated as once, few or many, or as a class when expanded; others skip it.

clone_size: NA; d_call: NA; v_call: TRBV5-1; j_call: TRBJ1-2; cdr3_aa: CASSLVGANYGYTF; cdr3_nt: TGCGCCAGCAGCTTGGTTGGAGCTAACTATGGCTACACCTTC
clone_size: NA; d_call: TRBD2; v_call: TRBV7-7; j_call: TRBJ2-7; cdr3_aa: CASSSGTSNSHEQYF; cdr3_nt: TGTGCCAGCAGCTCGGGGACTAGTAACTCCCACGAGCAGTACTTC
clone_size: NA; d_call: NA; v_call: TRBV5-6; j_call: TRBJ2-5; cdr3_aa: CASSSGTLLATQYF; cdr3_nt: TGTGCCAGCAGTTCCGGGACTCTTTTGGCGACCCAGTACTTC
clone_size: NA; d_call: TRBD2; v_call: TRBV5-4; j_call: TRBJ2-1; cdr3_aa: CASSGRGSSYNEQFF; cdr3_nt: TGTGCCAGCAGCGGGCGCGGGAGCTCCTACAATGAGCAGTTCTTC
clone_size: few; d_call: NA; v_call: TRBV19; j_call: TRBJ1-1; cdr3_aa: CASSPVGNTEAFF; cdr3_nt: TGTGCCAGTAGTCCTGTCGGGAACACTGAAGCTTTCTTT
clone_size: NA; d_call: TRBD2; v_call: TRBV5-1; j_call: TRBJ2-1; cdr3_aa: CASSLLAGDLAPSQFF; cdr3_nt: TGCGCCAGCAGCTTACTAGCGGGAGATTTAGCACCTTCGCAGTTCTTC
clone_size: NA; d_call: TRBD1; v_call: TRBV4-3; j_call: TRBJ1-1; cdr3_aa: CASSLQTGLYTEAFF; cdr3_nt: TGCGCCAGCAGCCTTCAGACAGGGCTGTACACTGAAGCTTTCTTT
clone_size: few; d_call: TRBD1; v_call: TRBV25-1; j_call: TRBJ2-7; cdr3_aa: CASRTGGHEQYF; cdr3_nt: TGTGCCAGCAGAACAGGGGGTCACGAGCAGTACTTC
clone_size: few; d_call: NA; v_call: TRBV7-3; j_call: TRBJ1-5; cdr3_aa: CASSLVNWQPQHF; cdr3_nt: TGTGCCAGCAGCTTAGTTAACTGGCAGCCCCAGCATTTT
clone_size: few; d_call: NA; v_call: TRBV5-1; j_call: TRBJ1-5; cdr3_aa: CASSWDSNQPQHF; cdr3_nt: TGCGCCAGCAGCTGGGACAGCAATCAGCCCCAGCATTTT
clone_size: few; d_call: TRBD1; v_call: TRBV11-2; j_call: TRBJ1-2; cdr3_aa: CASSLVGQGGYGYTF; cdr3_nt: TGTGCCAGCAGCTTAGTGGGACAGGGAGGCTATGGCTACACCTTC
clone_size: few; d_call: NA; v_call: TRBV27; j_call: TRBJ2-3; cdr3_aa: CASSPPRTLWGTDTQYF; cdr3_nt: TGTGCCAGCAGTCCACCCAGGACGTTATGGGGCACAGATACGCAGTATTTT
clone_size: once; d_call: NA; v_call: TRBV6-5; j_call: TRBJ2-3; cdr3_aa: CASSHGTHTDTQYF; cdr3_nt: TGTGCCAGCAGTCACGGGACGCACACAGATACGCAGTATTTT
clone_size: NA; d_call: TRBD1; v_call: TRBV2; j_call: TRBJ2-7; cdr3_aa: CASSETGTDSYEQYF; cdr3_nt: TGTGCCAGCAGTGAAACCGGGACAGATTCCTACGAGCAGTACTTC
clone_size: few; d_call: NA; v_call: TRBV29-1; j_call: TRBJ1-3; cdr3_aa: CSVGGGYSGNTIYF; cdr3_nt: TGCAGCGTTGGTGGGGGTTACTCTGGAAACACCATATATTTT
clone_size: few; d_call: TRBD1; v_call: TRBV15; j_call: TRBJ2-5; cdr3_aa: CATSITGGQETQYF; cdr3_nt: TGTGCCACCAGCATAACAGGGGGGCAAGAGACCCAGTACTTC
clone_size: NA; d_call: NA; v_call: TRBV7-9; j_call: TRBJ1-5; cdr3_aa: CASSLANQPQHF; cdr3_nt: TGTGCCAGCAGCTTAGCTAATCAGCCCCAGCATTTT
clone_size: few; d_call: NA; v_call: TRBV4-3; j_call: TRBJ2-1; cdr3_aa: CASWSLNEQFF; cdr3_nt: TGCGCCAGCTGGTCCTTAAATGAGCAGTTCTTC
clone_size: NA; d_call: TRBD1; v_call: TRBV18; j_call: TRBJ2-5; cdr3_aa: CASSPRTGAGEETQYF; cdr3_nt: TGTGCCAGCTCACCGCGGACAGGGGCGGGAGAAGAGACCCAGTACTTC
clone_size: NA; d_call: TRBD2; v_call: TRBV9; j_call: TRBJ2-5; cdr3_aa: CASSRGTSGAQETQYF; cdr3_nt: TGTGCCAGCAGCAGGGGGACTAGCGGGGCCCAAGAGACCCAGTACTTC
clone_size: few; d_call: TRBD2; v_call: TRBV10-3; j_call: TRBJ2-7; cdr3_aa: CAISALAGGVYEQYF; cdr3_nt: TGTGCCATCAGTGCCCTAGCGGGAGGAGTGTACGAGCAGTACTTC
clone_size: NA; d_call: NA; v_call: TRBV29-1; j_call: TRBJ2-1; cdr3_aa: CSVSTEVYNEQFF; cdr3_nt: TGCAGCGTTTCGACAGAAGTCTACAATGAGCAGTTCTTC
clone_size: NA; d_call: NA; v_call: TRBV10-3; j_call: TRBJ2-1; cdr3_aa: CAISLAAGKQFF; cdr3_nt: TGTGCCATCAGCCTGGCAGCGGGTAAGCAGTTCTTC
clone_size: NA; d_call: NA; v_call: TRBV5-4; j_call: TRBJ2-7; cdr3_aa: CASSLGISYGVKSYEQYF; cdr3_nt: TGTGCCAGCAGCTTGGGAATTAGCTACGGGGTAAAGTCCTACGAGCAGTACTTC
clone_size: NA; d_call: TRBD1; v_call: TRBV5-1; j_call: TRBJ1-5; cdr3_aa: CASSLAGGGNQPQHF; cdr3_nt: TGCGCCAGCAGCTTAGCAGGGGGTGGCAATCAGCCCCAGCATTTT
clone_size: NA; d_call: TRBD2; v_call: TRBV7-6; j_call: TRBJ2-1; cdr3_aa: CASSLAGSGRAYNEQFF; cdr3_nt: TGTGCCAGCAGCTTAGCGGGGAGCGGGAGGGCCTACAATGAGCAGTTCTTC
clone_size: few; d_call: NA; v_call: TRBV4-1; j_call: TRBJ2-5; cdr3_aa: CASSQYEGLYQETQYF; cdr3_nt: TGCGCCAGCAGCCAGTACGAGGGACTTTACCAAGAGACCCAGTACTTC
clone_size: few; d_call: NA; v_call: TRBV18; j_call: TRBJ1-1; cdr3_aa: CASSPPETRNTEAFF; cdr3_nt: TGTGCCAGCTCACCACCCGAGACAAGGAACACTGAAGCTTTCTTT
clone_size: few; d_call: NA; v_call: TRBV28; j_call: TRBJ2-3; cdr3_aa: CASGLSGPSTDTQYF; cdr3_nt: TGTGCCAGCGGGCTGAGCGGGCCCAGCACAGATACGCAGTATTTT
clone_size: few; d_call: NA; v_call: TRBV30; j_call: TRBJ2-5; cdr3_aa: CAWSVGQGGAQYF; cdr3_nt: TGTGCCTGGAGCGTCGGTCAGGGGGGGGCCCAGTACTTC
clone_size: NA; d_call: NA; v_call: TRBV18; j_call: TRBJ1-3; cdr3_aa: CASSPVGVSGNTIYF; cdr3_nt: TGTGCCAGCTCACCTGTTGGGGTCTCTGGAAACACCATATATTTT
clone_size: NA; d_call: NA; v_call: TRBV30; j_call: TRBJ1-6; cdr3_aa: CAWSVFGNSPLHF; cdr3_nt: TGTGCCTGGAGTGTATTTGGGAATTCACCCCTCCACTTT
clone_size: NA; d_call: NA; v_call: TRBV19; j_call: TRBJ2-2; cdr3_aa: CASSINSGTGELFF; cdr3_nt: TGTGCCAGTAGTATCAACAGCGGCACCGGGGAGCTGTTTTTT
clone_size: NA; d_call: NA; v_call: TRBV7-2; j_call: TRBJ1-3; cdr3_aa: CASSFADTIYF; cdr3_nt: TGTGCCAGCAGCTTCGCGGACACCATATATTTT
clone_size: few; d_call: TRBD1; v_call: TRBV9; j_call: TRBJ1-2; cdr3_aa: CASSVGTGGFYGYTF; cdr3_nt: TGTGCCAGCAGCGTAGGGACAGGGGGCTTCTATGGCTACACCTTC
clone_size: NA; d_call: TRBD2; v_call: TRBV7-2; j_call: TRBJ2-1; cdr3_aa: CASSPGTSGRFNVLF; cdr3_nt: TGTGCCAGCAGCCCCGGGACTAGCGGGAGGTTTAACGTACTCTTC
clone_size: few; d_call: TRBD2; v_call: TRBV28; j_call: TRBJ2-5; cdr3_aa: CASSLPGLAGPQETQYF; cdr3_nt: TGTGCCAGCAGTTTACCGGGACTAGCGGGACCCCAAGAGACCCAGTACTTC